The clone carrying this T cell receptor (beta chain) was detected only once. Antigen specificity is unknown. The entry originates in a study of shared clonotypes between healthy human individuals. Overall study results and limits: Non-shared clonotypes displayed generation probabilities falling below those of clonotypes present in all four donors.

Donors, healthy HIV-negative adults, lacked recent acute infections or vaccinations. Original analysis: For the immunoSEQ data, sequences were junction-only without quality scores, so filtering differed. Profiling relied on immunoSEQ multiplex PCR, and the TCRdb table lists in-frame clones only, not all of them. V and J calls and clone size are copied from that table; D and trimming were computed from the DNA. The sample lists about 2.4 million clones; roughly 93% were seen once. Looked up from germline, CDR1 is SEHNR and CDR2 is FQNEAQ (reference sequence). Trimming cost V 0 bases and J 6 bases; bases outside gene matches: 8. The CDR3 length is 15 residues.

The sequence came from a man aged 18 to 35 in good health. Some clones in this sample may be carry-over from other donors' samples. Material: naive CD4+ T cells from PBMCs. Noted subset: CD45RA+ positively selected. The V gene is TRBV7-9, the J gene TRBJ2-7, with 7 nucleotides matching TRBD2. The chain's CDR3 is CASSLASGGPGEQYF. The DNA of the CDR3 is TGTGCCAGCAGCTTAGCTTCGGGGGGACCGGGCGAGCAGTACTTC.